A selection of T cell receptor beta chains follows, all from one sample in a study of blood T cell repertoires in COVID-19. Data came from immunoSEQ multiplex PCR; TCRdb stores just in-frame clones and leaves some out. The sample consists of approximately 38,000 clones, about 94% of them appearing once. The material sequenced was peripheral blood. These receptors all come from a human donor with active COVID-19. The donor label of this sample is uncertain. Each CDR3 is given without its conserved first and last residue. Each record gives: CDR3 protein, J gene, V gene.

cdr3_aa: ASSPVGPPSTDTQY; j_call: TRBJ2-3; v_call: TRBV5-4
cdr3_aa: AISQQPSEQPQH; j_call: TRBJ1-5; v_call: TRBV10-3
cdr3_aa: ASGGRVYIQY; j_call: TRBJ2-4; v_call: TRBV28
cdr3_aa: ASRPGDLDTGELF; j_call: TRBJ2-2; v_call: TRBV28
cdr3_aa: ASSESLGGTDTQY; j_call: TRBJ2-3; v_call: TRBV6-1
cdr3_aa: ASSPDRVIFQEETQY; j_call: TRBJ2-5; v_call: TRBV27
cdr3_aa: ASSGEVNTEAF; j_call: TRBJ1-1; v_call: TRBV2
cdr3_aa: ASSEEQGGNEQF; j_call: TRBJ2-1; v_call: TRBV2
cdr3_aa: ASSSRKEETQY; j_call: TRBJ2-5; v_call: TRBV7-9
cdr3_aa: ATSHSAGRNQPQH; j_call: TRBJ1-5; v_call: TRBV24-1
cdr3_aa: ASSYSNNRGNQPQH; j_call: TRBJ1-5; v_call: TRBV6-2/TRBV6-3
cdr3_aa: ASSQGGKGYT; j_call: TRBJ1-2; v_call: TRBV3-1/TRBV3-2
cdr3_aa: ASSFGGRVGSYNSPLH; j_call: TRBJ1-6; v_call: TRBV27
cdr3_aa: ASSAQTSGRARETQY; j_call: TRBJ2-5; v_call: TRBV7-2
cdr3_aa: ASSVQGTEAF; j_call: TRBJ1-1; v_call: TRBV7-9
cdr3_aa: ASSYVGGGPKMNTEAF; j_call: TRBJ1-1; v_call: TRBV6-2/TRBV6-3
cdr3_aa: ASSRTGGYEQY; j_call: TRBJ2-7; v_call: TRBV2
cdr3_aa: ASSLVFGGASYEQY; j_call: TRBJ2-7; v_call: TRBV11-3
cdr3_aa: ASSQGVRSTYEQY; j_call: TRBJ2-7; v_call: TRBV4-3
cdr3_aa: ASSLRDSGFTDTQY; j_call: TRBJ2-3; v_call: TRBV7-8
cdr3_aa: ASSIDQGLPRGRWPQH; j_call: TRBJ1-5; v_call: TRBV19
cdr3_aa: ASSEGGQTYEQY; j_call: TRBJ2-7; v_call: TRBV6-1
cdr3_aa: ASSLEAGGGQPQH; j_call: TRBJ1-5; v_call: TRBV5-1
cdr3_aa: ASSQGGGLLNEKLF; j_call: TRBJ1-4; v_call: TRBV3-1/TRBV3-2
cdr3_aa: ASGGTGGNYEQY; j_call: TRBJ2-7; v_call: TRBV7-2
cdr3_aa: ASSIKGQSWTEAF; j_call: TRBJ1-1; v_call: TRBV19
cdr3_aa: ASSPPGTPEAF; j_call: TRBJ1-1; v_call: TRBV9
cdr3_aa: ASSYSTLNTGELF; j_call: TRBJ2-2; v_call: TRBV14
cdr3_aa: ARRKLPGQGPSNYGYT; j_call: TRBJ1-2; v_call: TRBV4-1
cdr3_aa: ASRRTSGGTDTQY; j_call: TRBJ2-3; v_call: TRBV6-5
cdr3_aa: ASRGQGNQPQH; j_call: TRBJ1-5; v_call: TRBV3-1/TRBV3-2
cdr3_aa: ATSSALAGAIQETQY; j_call: TRBJ2-5; v_call: TRBV15
cdr3_aa: ASSQGRGNEQY; j_call: TRBJ2-7; v_call: TRBV3-1/TRBV3-2
cdr3_aa: AAGQGLEQY; j_call: TRBJ2-7; v_call: TRBV24-1
cdr3_aa: ASSPTDNYGYT; j_call: TRBJ1-2; v_call: TRBV3-1/TRBV3-2
cdr3_aa: ASSLGRSGSISEQY; j_call: TRBJ2-7; v_call: TRBV13
cdr3_aa: ASSQGQTGGRETQY; j_call: TRBJ2-5; v_call: TRBV4-1
cdr3_aa: ASSYSARGGRLGEF; j_call: TRBJ2-1; v_call: TRBV6-5
cdr3_aa: ASGPYRGSTDTQY; j_call: TRBJ2-3; v_call: TRBV27
cdr3_aa: ASSQAPLAGIHTQY; j_call: TRBJ2-3; v_call: TRBV3-1/TRBV3-2
cdr3_aa: AISVGQGETQY; j_call: TRBJ2-5; v_call: TRBV10-3
cdr3_aa: ATSREEAETQY; j_call: TRBJ2-5; v_call: TRBV15
cdr3_aa: ASSFLVMSAGIPNEQF; j_call: TRBJ2-1; v_call: TRBV7-2
cdr3_aa: ASSSGTSGIHSTDTQY; j_call: TRBJ2-3; v_call: TRBV3-1/TRBV3-2
cdr3_aa: ASSPGTSGGMTDTQY; j_call: TRBJ2-3; v_call: TRBV7-2
cdr3_aa: ASGQPGQGSQPQH; j_call: TRBJ1-5; v_call: TRBV12-5